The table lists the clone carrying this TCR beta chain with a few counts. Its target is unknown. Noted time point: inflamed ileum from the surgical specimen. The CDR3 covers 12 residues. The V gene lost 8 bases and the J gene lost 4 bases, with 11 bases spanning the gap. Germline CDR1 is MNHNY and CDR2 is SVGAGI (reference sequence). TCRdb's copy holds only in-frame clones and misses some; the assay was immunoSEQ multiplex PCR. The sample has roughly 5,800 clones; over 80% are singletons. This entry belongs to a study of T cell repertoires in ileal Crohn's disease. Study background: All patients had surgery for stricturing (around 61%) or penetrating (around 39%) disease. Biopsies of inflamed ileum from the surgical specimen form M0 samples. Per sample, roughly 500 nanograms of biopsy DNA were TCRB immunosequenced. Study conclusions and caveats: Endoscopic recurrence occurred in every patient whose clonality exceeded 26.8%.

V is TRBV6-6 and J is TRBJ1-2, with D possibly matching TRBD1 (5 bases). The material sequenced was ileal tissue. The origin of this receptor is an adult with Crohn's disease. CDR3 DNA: TGTGCCAGCCGTCAGGGTACCTATGGCTACACCTTC. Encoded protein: CASRQGTYGYTF.